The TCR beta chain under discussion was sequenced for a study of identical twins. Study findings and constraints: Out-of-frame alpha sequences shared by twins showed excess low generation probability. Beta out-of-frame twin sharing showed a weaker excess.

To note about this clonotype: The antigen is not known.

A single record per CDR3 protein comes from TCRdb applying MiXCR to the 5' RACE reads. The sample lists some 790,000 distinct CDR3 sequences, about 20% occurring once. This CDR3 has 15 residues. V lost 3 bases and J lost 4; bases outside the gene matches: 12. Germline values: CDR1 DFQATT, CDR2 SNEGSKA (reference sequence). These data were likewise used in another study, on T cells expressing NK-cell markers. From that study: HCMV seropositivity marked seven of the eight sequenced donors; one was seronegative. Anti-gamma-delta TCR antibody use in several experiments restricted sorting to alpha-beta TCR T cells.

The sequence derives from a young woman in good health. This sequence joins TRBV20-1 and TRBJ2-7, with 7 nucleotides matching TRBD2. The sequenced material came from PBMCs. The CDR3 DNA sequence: TGCAGTGCTAGCCCTAGGGCTAGCGGAATGTACGAGCAGTACTTC. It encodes CSASPRASGMYEQYF.